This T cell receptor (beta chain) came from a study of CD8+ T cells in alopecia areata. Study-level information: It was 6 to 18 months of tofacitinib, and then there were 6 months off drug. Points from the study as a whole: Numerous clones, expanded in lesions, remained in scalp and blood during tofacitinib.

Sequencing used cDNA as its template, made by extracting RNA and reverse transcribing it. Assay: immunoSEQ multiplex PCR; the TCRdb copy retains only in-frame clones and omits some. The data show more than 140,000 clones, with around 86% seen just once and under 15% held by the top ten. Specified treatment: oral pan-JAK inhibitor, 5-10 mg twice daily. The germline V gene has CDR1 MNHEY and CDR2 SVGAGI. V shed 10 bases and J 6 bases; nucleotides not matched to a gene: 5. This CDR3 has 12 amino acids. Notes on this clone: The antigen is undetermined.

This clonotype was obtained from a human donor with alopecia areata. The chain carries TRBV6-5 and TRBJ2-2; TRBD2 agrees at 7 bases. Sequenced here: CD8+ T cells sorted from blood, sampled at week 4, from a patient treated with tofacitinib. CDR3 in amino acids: CATTRGAGELFF. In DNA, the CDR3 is TGTGCCACCACTCGGGGGGCCGGGGAGCTGTTTTTT.